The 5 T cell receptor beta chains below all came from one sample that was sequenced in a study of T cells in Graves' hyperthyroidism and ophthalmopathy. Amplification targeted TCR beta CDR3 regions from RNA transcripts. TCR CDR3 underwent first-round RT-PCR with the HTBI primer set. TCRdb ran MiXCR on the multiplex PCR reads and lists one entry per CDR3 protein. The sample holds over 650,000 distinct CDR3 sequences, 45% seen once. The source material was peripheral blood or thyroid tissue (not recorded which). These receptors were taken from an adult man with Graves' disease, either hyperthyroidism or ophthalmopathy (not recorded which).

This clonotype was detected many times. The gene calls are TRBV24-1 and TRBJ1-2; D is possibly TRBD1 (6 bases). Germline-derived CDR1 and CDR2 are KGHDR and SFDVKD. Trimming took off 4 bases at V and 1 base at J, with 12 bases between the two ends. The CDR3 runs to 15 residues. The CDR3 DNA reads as TGTGCCACCAGTGACGGGGGCCGGGATAACTATGGCTACACCTTC. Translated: CATSDGGRDNYGYTF.

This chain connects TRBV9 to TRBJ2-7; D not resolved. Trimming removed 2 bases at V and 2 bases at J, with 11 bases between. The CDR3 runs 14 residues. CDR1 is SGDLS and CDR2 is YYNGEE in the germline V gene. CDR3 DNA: TGTGCCAGCAGCGTGATGGACGGCCCCTACGAGCAGTACTTC. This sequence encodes CASSVMDGPYEQYF.

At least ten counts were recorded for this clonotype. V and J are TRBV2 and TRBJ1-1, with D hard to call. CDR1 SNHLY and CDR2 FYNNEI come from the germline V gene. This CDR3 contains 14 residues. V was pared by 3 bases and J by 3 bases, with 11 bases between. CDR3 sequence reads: CASSENYSDTEAFF. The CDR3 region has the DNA TGTGCCAGCAGTGAGAACTACTCCGACACTGAAGCTTTCTTT.

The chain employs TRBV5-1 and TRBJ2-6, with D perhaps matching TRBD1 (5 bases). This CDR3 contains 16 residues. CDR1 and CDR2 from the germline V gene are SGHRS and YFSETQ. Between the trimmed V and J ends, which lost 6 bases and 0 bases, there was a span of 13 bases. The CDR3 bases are TGCGCCAGCACGTTTGACAGCTCCTCTGGGGCCAACGTCCTGACTTTC. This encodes CASTFDSSSGANVLTF.

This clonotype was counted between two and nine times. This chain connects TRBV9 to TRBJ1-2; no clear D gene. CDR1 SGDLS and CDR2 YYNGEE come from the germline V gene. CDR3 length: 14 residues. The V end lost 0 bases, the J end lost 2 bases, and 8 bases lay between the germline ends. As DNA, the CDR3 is TGTGCCAGCAGCGTAGGGGAGACCAACTATGGCTACACCTTC. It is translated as CASSVGETNYGYTF.